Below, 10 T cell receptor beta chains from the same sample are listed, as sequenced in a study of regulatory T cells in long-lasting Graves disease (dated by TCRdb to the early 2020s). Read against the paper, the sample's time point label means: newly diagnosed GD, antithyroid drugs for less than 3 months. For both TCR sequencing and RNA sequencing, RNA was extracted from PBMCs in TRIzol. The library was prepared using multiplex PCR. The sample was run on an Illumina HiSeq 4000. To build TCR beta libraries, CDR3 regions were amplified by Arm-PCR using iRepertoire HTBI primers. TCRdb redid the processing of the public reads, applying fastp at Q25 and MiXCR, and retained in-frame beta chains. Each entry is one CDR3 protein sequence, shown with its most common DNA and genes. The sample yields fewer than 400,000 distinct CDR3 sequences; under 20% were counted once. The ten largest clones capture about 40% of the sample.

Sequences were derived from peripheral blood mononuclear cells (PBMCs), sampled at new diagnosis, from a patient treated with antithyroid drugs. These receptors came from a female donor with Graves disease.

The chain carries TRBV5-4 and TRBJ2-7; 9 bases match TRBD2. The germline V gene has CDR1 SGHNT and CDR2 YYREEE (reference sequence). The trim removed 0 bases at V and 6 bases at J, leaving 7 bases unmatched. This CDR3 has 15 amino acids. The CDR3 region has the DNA TGTGCCAGCAGCTTGGCGGTAGCGGGAGTCCCCGAGCAGTACTTC. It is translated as CASSLAVAGVPEQYF.

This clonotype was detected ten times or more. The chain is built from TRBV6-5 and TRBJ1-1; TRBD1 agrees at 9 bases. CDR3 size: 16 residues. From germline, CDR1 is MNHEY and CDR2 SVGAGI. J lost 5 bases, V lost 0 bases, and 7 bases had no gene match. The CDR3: CASSYSLGQGRTEAFF. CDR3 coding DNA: TGTGCCAGCAGTTACTCGTTAGGACAGGGGAGGACTGAAGCTTTCTTT.

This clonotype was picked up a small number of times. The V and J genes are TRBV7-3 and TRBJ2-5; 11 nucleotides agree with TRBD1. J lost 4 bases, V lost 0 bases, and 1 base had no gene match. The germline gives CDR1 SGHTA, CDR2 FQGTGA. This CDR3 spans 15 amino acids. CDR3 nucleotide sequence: TGTGCCAGCAGCTTAACGGGGACAGGGGGAGAGACCCAGTACTTC. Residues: CASSLTGTGGETQYF.

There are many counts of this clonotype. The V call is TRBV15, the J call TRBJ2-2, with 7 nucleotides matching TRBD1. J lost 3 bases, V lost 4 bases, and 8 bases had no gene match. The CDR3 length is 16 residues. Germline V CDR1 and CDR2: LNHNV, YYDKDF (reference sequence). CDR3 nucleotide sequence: TGTGCCACCAGCACCCCCCCAGGGGGTGACACCGGGGAGCTGTTTTTT. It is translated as CATSTPPGGDTGELFF.

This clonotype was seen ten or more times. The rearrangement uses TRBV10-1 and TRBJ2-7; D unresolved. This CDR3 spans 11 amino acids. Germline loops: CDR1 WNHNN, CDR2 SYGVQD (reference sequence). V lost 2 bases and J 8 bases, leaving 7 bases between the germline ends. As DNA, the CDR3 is TGCGCCAGCAGTGAGGGCGCGCAGCAGTACTTC. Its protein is CASSEGAQQYF.

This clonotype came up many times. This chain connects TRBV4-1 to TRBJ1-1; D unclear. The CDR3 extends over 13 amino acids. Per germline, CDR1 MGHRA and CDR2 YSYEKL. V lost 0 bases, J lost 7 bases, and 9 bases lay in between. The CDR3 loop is CASSQDSVNEAFF. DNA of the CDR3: TGCGCCAGCAGCCAAGATTCGGTTAATGAAGCTTTCTTT.

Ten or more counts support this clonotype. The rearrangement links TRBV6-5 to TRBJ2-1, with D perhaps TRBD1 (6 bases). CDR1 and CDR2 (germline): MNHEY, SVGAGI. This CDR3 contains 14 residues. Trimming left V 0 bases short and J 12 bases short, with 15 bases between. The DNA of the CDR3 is TGTGCCAGCAGTTACTCGAGGGACGGCAGGGGGCAGTTCTTC. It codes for CASSYSRDGRGQFF.

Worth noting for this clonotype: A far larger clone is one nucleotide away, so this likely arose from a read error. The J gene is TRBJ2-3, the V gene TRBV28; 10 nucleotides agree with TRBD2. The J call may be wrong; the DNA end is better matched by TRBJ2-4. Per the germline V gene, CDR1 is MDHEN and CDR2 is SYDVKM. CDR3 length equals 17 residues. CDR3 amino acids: CASSSYSGRWGSYDQYF. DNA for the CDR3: TGTGCCAGCAGTTCCTATAGCGGGAGGTGGGGGTCCTACGATCAGTACTTC.

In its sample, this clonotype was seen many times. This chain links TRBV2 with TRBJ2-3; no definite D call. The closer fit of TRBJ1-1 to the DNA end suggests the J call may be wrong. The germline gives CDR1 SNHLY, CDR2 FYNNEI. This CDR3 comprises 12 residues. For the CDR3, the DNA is TGTGCCAGCAGAAAGGAGCCTCCTCGGGCTTTCTTT. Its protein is CASRKEPPRAFF.

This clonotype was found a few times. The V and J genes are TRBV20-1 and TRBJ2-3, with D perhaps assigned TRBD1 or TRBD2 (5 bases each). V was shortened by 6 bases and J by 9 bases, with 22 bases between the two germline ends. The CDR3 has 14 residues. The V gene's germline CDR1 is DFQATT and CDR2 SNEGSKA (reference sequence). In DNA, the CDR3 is TGCAGTGCCAAATGGGACGGTCCGGCGAGAACGCAGTATTTT. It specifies CSAKWDGPARTQYF.